This passage covers 25 T cell receptor beta chains from one sample sequenced in a study of blood T cell repertoires in COVID-19. The method was immunoSEQ multiplex PCR; TCRdb's version includes in-frame clones alone and lacks a portion of them. In the table there are some 150,000 clones, about nine tenths of which are singletons. The sequencing input was peripheral blood. The receptors shown here come from a man between 45 and 60 years old with active or convalescent COVID-19.

This chain joins TRBV5-8 and TRBJ1-5; D uncertain. V lost 6 bases, J lost 6 bases, and 7 bases lay in between. This CDR3 has 11 residues. Germline CDR1 and CDR2: SGHTS and YDEGEE. The CDR3 protein is CASTLRQPQHF. CDR3 sequence (DNA): TGTGCCAGCACCCTTCGTCAGCCCCAGCATTTT.

The V gene is TRBV6-2 or TRBV6-3, the J gene TRBJ2-7; D gene ambiguous. The germline V gene encodes CDR1 MNHEY and CDR2 SVGEGT. V was clipped by 4 bases and J by 4 bases, with 8 bases between them. The CDR3 runs 12 residues. The CDR3 sequence: CASSSTDYEQYF. Written as DNA, the CDR3 is TGTGCCAGCAGTTCAACAGATTACGAGCAGTACTTC.

This clone was detected only a few times. The V call is TRBV29-1, the J call TRBJ1-2, with a tentative D call TRBD1 (5 bases). Germline CDR1 reads SQVTM; CDR2 reads ANQGSEA. This CDR3 contains 12 residues. The V gene lost 5 bases and the J gene lost 4 bases, with 11 bases spanning the gap. DNA of the CDR3: TGCAGCGTTTTCGACAGTTTCTATGGCTACACCTTC. This gives the protein CSVFDSFYGYTF.

V gene TRBV19 combines with J gene TRBJ2-1, with TRBD2 matching 10 bases. In germline, CDR1 is LNHDA, CDR2 SQIVND (reference sequence). This CDR3 is built from 15 residues. The V segment lost 3 bases and the J segment 9 bases; nucleotides outside the gene matches: 8. In DNA, the CDR3 is TGTGCCAGTAGTATGGGTCTAGCGGGAGATAGTGAGCAGTTCTTC. As protein: CASSMGLAGDSEQFF.

Only one count was recorded for this clone. The rearrangement links TRBV10-2 to TRBJ2-1, with 11 nucleotides matching TRBD2. The CDR3 consists of 15 residues. The ends lost 2 bases at V and 9 bases at J; junction bases unmatched: 6. The germline CDR1 and CDR2 sequences are WSHSY and SAAADI. CDR3 protein: CASSERSGRALEQFF. CDR3 coding DNA: TGCGCCAGCAGTGAGCGTAGCGGGAGGGCCCTTGAGCAGTTCTTC.

This rearrangement joins TRBV11-2 to TRBJ2-3; TRBD1 is a possible D gene (7 bases). Germline loops: CDR1 SGHAT, CDR2 FQNNGV. This CDR3 comprises 14 residues. V lost 2 bases and J 8 bases, leaving 14 bases between the germline ends. Here the CDR3 reads CASSLQGGRGTQYF. The CDR3 DNA sequence: TGTGCCAGCAGCTTACAGGGGGGCCGGGGTACGCAGTATTTT.

This clone was seen once. The chain combines TRBV24-1 with TRBJ1-5; 7 bases fit TRBD1. V was clipped by 4 bases and J by 4 bases; unmatched bases: 6. The germline V gene has CDR1 KGHDR and CDR2 SFDVKD. The CDR3 sequence is 15 residues long. The CDR3 DNA follows: TGTGCCACCAGTGAGTCGGGACAGCGAAATCAGCCCCAGCATTTT. The encoded protein is CATSESGQRNQPQHF.

This clone was seen only once. The chain links TRBV19 to TRBJ2-1, with 9 bases aligning to TRBD1. Germline V gene sequence: CDR1 LNHDA, CDR2 SQIVND (reference sequence). This CDR3 spans 15 amino acids. V gave up 4 bases and J gave up 6 bases; unmatched junction bases: 7. Here the CDR3 reads CASSKGQGAGNEQFF. The CDR3 DNA follows: TGTGCCAGTAGTAAGGGACAGGGTGCAGGCAATGAGCAGTTCTTC.

The chain couples TRBV6-5 to TRBJ2-7; 7 bases are a match to TRBD2. The CDR3 loop spans 13 amino acids. V shed 7 bases and J 4 bases; nucleotides not matched to a gene: 7. Per germline, CDR1 MNHEY and CDR2 SVGAGI. The CDR3 sequence is CASTSGIRYEQYF. The CDR3 DNA sequence: TGTGCCAGCACGAGCGGGATTAGGTACGAGCAGTACTTC.

The chain has TRBV27 and TRBJ1-1; 9 bases are shared with TRBD1. This CDR3 is 16 amino acids long. The V and J ends lost 3 bases and 0 bases, in that order; junction bases with no gene match: 5. Germline-derived CDR1 and CDR2 are MNHEY and SMNVEV (reference sequence). CDR3 in amino acids: CASSFDRGNVNTEAFF. The CDR3 DNA reads as TGTGCCAGCAGTTTTGACAGGGGGAATGTGAACACTGAAGCTTTCTTT.

The chain joins TRBV18 to TRBJ2-3; TRBD2 agrees at 8 bases. Germline CDR1 KGHSH, CDR2 LQKENI. Trimming removed 3 bases from V and 2 bases from J; junction bases left unmatched: 7. There are 16 residues in the CDR3. CDR3: CASSPRLASDTDTQYF. The CDR3 bases are TGTGCCAGCTCACCCCGACTAGCGAGTGACACAGATACGCAGTATTTT.

J is TRBJ1-6 and V is TRBV6-5; 7 bases are a match to TRBD1. This CDR3 contains 14 residues. Trimming cost V 8 bases and J 5 bases; bases outside gene matches: 6. Per germline, CDR1 MNHEY and CDR2 SVGAGI. For the CDR3, the DNA is TGTGCCAGCCGCAAGGGGGCGGATAATTCACCCCTCCACTTT. It translates to CASRKGADNSPLHF.

The chain combines TRBV5-1 with TRBJ2-1; 10 nucleotides agree with TRBD2. Germline assignment: CDR1 SGHRS and CDR2 YFSETQ. Unmatched junction bases numbered 7, after V lost 2 bases and J lost 8 bases. This CDR3 is 15 amino acids long. CDR3 DNA sequence: TGCGCCAGCAGCTTAGCGGGAGGGCCCAGGCATGAGCAGTTCTTC. It is translated as CASSLAGGPRHEQFF. Full variable domain (outside the CDR3, taken from reference TRBV5-1 and TRBJ2-1): KAGVTQTPRYLIKTRGQQVTLSCSPISGHRSVSWYQQTPGQGLQFLFEYFSETQRNKGNFPGRFSGRQFSNSRSEMNVSTLELGDSALYLCASSLAGGPRHEQFFGPGTRLTVL.

The rearrangement links TRBV30 to TRBJ2-7, with 9 bases identical to TRBD1. The CDR3 is 14 amino acids. Germline CDR1 reads GTSNPN; CDR2 reads SVGIG (reference sequence). The J segment lost 4 bases and the V segment lost 3 bases, leaving 7 bases of the junction unmatched. The CDR3 DNA sequence: TGTGCCTGGAGCATCGGACAGGGGAGGTACGAGCAGTACTTC. Its protein product is CAWSIGQGRYEQYF.

This rearrangement joins TRBV5-1 to TRBJ1-1; 10 bases line up with TRBD1. Losses at the gene ends were 4 bases for V and 10 bases for J; bases not matched to a gene: 13. The V gene's germline CDR1 is SGHRS and CDR2 YFSETQ. The CDR3 consists of 15 residues. CDR3 nucleotide sequence: TGCGCCAGCAGCCCCGAACGACAGGGGGCCGGCCGAGCTTTCTTT. It specifies CASSPERQGAGRAFF.

This chain joins TRBV7-3 and TRBJ2-3, with 8 nucleotides matching TRBD1. CDR1 SGHTA and CDR2 FQGTGA come from the germline V gene. The V gene end was trimmed by 5 bases and the J gene end by 8 bases; junction bases not matched to a gene: 9. The CDR3 spans 14 residues. Here the CDR3 DNA reads TGTGCCAGCAGCCTCGGACAGGGATGGAGTACGCAGTATTTT. It is translated as CASSLGQGWSTQYF.

This chain joins TRBV28 and TRBJ1-2; 8 bases map to TRBD1. The CDR3 is 14 amino acids. Germline CDR1 MDHEN, CDR2 SYDVKM. J was trimmed by 4 bases and V by 2 bases; bases with no gene match: 3. The CDR3 nucleotides are TGTGCCAGCAGTTTAAGGACAGGGATCTATGGCTACACCTTC. This encodes CASSLRTGIYGYTF.

The chain uses TRBV7-2 and TRBJ2-6; D might be TRBD2 (6 bases). Germline CDR1 is SGHTA and CDR2 is FQGNSA. The CDR3 is made up of 19 amino acids. Trimming removed 1 base at V and 4 bases at J, with 20 bases between. CDR3 region: CASSLEAMGGPVGANVLTF. The CDR3 DNA sequence: TGTGCCAGCAGCTTAGAGGCCATGGGGGGACCGGTAGGGGCCAACGTCCTGACTTTC. The complete variable domain, with remaining parts taken from reference TRBV7-2 and TRBJ2-6, reads GAGVSQSPSNKVTEKGKDVELRCDPISGHTALYWYRQSLGQGLEFLIYFQGNSAPDKSGLPSDRFSAERTGGSVSTLTIQRTQQEDSAVYLCASSLEAMGGPVGANVLTFGAGSRLTVL.

The chain has TRBV7-6 and TRBJ2-5; D is possibly TRBD2 (5 bases). V was pared by 5 bases and J by 4 bases, with 17 bases between. The germline gives CDR1 SGHVS, CDR2 FNYEAQ. The CDR3 totals 15 residues. For the CDR3, the DNA is TGTGCCAGCAGCCCTCGGCCGAGCGGAGGAGAGACCCAGTACTTC. Translation: CASSPRPSGGETQYF.

The chain employs TRBV12-3 or TRBV12-4 and TRBJ1-2, with D possibly being TRBD1 (6 bases). Trimming shortened V by 6 bases and J by 4 bases, and 12 bases separated the two germline ends. The CDR3 covers 13 residues. In DNA form, the CDR3 reads TGTGCCAGCAGCAATGACAGGATCTATGGCTACACCTTC. This gives the protein CASSNDRIYGYTF.

V is TRBV2 and J is TRBJ1-6, with D unclear. CDR1 is SNHLY and CDR2 is FYNNEI in the germline V gene. The CDR3 extends over 12 amino acids. V was cut by 7 bases and J by 7 bases, with 8 bases left in between. The CDR3 region is CASNRENSPLHF. CDR3 nucleotides: TGTGCCAGCAACCGGGAAAATTCACCCCTCCACTTT.

This sequence joins TRBV15 and TRBJ2-1; D might be TRBD2 (5 bases). The CDR3 totals 15 residues. From germline, CDR1 is LNHNV and CDR2 YYDKDF (reference sequence). The ends were cut back, 1 base at V and 3 bases at J, with 10 bases in the middle. The CDR3, as DNA: TGTGCCACCAGCAGAGCGAGCGGAGGCTACAATGAGCAGTTCTTC. It yields the protein CATSRASGGYNEQFF.

The chain recombines TRBV25-1 with TRBJ2-6; possible D gene TRBD2, 5 bases. The V gene's germline CDR1 is MGHDK and CDR2 SYGVNS. This CDR3 comprises 15 residues. Trimming shortened V by 3 bases and J by 2 bases, and 8 bases separated the two germline ends. The CDR3 coding sequence is TGTGCCAGCAGTGACCCCGGGGCTGGGGCCAACGTCCTGACTTTC. Translating gives CASSDPGAGANVLTF.

CDR3 residues: CASSQIPQYGYTF. The CDR3 coding sequence is TGTGCCAGCAGCCAAATTCCGCAGTATGGCTACACCTTC. The V and J genes are TRBV3-1 (or the pseudogene TRBV3-2) and TRBJ1-2; D unresolved. This CDR3 is 13 amino acids long. Germline CDR1 and CDR2: LGHDT and YNNKEL (reference sequence). V lost 2 bases to trimming and J lost 5 bases, with 9 bases between them.

This chain uses TRBV4-1 with TRBJ1-4, with no clear D. V shed 0 bases and J shed 0 bases, with 8 bases lying between them. This CDR3 contains 16 residues. CDR1 and CDR2 (germline): MGHRA, YSYEKL. CDR3 bases: TGCGCCAGCAGCCAAGAAGCGACCGCAACTAATGAAAAACTGTTTTTT. Translated: CASSQEATATNEKLFF.